This T cell receptor beta chain emerged from a study of blood T cell repertoires in COVID-19. Produced via immunoSEQ multiplex PCR; TCRdb's table is partial and in-frame only. The table shows tens of thousands of clones, with about 81% occurring only once. Trimming stripped 5 bases from V and 4 bases from J, with 20 bases between. The V gene's germline CDR1 is SEHNR and CDR2 FQNEAQ (reference sequence). The CDR3 sequence is 16 residues long. The genes are TRBV7-9 and TRBJ1-1; D is uncertain. The clonotype was recovered from a man older than 75 with acute or convalescent COVID-19. The sequencing input was peripheral blood. CDR3 sequence: CASSIQHGDWSTEAFF. The CDR3, as DNA: TGTGCCAGCAGCATCCAGCACGGGGATTGGAGCACTGAAGCTTTCTTT.